Listed below are T cell receptor beta chains from one sample, sequenced in a study of response to subunit inactivated influenza vaccine. TCRdb re-analysed the RT-PCR reads in MiXCR, keeping a single row per CDR3 protein. The sample has about 570,000 distinct CDR3 sequences, 11% seen once. The data also belong to a second study, concerning T cells expressing NK-cell markers.

The source was PBMCs from blood, collected on the day of vaccination. Receptor source: a middle-aged man who received an inactivated influenza vaccine. The CDR3 runs from the conserved cysteine through the conserved F or W. A D gene is named only where the DNA matches it firmly. Size is omitted from some rows. Given values are once, few, many or a class for expanded clones.

J | size | D | length | V | CDR3 | DNA
TRBJ2-1 | - | - | 14 | TRBV4-1 | CASSREGNVNEQFF | TGCGCCAGCAGCCGGGAAGGAAACGTCAATGAGCAGTTCTTC
TRBJ2-1 | - | TRBD2 | 16 | TRBV24-1 | CATSDLGLAGVNEQFF | TGTGCCACCAGTGACCTGGGACTAGCGGGAGTCAATGAGCAGTTCTTC
TRBJ1-1 | - | - | 15 | TRBV10-1 | CASSGRRGGNTEAFF | TGCGCCAGCAGTGGACGGCGAGGGGGGAACACTGAAGCTTTCTTT
TRBJ2-7 | - | - | 14 | TRBV3-1 | CASSQDGTVYEQYF | TGTGCCAGCAGCCAAGACGGCACAGTCTACGAGCAGTACTTC
TRBJ2-5 | few | - | 18 | TRBV27 | CASSLSFQEDFGLVTQYF | TGTGCCAGCAGTTTATCCTTCCAGGAGGACTTCGGCTTGGTGACCCAGTACTTC
TRBJ2-7 | few | - | 19 | TRBV3-1 | CASSQVTYGTPDLASEQYF | TGTGCCAGCAGCCAAGTCACCTACGGGACGCCTGATCTCGCTTCCGAGCAGTACTTC
TRBJ2-1 | few | - | 13 | TRBV7-2 | CASRGGADNEQFF | TGTGCCAGCAGGGGGGGAGCGGACAATGAGCAGTTCTTC
TRBJ2-1 | - | - | 13 | TRBV21-1 | CASGGTNYNEQFF | TGTGCCAGCGGCGGGACAAACTACAATGAGCAGTTCTTC
TRBJ2-3 | - | - | 13 | TRBV4-3 | CASSQVAGSTQYF | TGCGCCAGCAGCCAAGTGGCGGGTAGCACGCAGTATTTT
TRBJ2-7 | - | - | 14 | TRBV28 | CASRRPGLTYEQYF | TGTGCCAGCAGACGACCGGGACTGACCTACGAGCAGTACTTC
TRBJ2-7 | many | - | 15 | TRBV7-9 | CASSSTRGPWYEQYF | TGTGCCAGCAGCTCCACACGAGGACCCTGGTACGAGCAGTACTTC
TRBJ2-7 | - | TRBD1 | 16 | TRBV18 | CASSPTSGTGYYEQYF | TGTGCCAGCTCACCAACCTCCGGGACAGGTTACTACGAGCAGTACTTC
TRBJ1-6 | many | - | 15 | TRBV20-1 | CSASPVAGNSSPLHF | TGCAGTGCTAGCCCCGTAGCGGGTAACAGCTCACCCCTCCACTTT
TRBJ1-5 | many | - | 15 | TRBV12-3/TRBV12-4 | CASSLVGASNQPQHF | TGTGCCAGCAGTTTGGTGGGCGCTAGCAATCAGCCCCAGCATTTT
TRBJ2-1 | - | TRBD2 | 15 | TRBV6-1 | CASRGGLADYNEQFF | TGTGCCAGCAGGGGGGGACTAGCGGATTACAATGAGCAGTTCTTC
TRBJ2-2 | - | - | 15 | TRBV7-2 | CASSISWGVAGELFF | TGTGCCAGCAGCATTAGTTGGGGGGTAGCCGGGGAGCTGTTTTTT
TRBJ2-2 | many | TRBD1 | 19 | TRBV11-1 | CASSHNQMTGTGSTGELFF | TGTGCCAGCAGCCATAACCAAATGACCGGGACAGGGAGCACCGGGGAGCTGTTTTTT
TRBJ2-1 | - | - | 13 | TRBV15 | CATSWEKYNEQFF | TGTGCCACCAGCTGGGAGAAATACAATGAGCAGTTCTTC
TRBJ2-1 | many | - | 13 | TRBV5-1 | CASSFVQGHEQFF | TGCGCCAGCAGCTTTGTGCAGGGGCATGAGCAGTTCTTC
TRBJ2-7 | - | - | 13 | TRBV18 | CASSPERAREQYF | TGTGCCAGCTCACCAGAGAGGGCCCGCGAGCAGTACTTC
TRBJ2-3 | few | - | 15 | TRBV12-3/TRBV12-4 | CASSFRGAGTDTQYF | TGTGCCAGCAGTTTTCGGGGGGCCGGCACAGATACGCAGTATTTT
TRBJ2-5 | - | - | 19 | TRBV11-2 | CASSLQDSRVGSLRETQYF | TGTGCCAGCAGCTTACAAGACAGCAGAGTCGGGAGTTTGAGGGAGACCCAGTACTTC
TRBJ2-1 | - | TRBD2 | 16 | TRBV11-2 | CASSSQRTRATNEQFF | TGTGCCAGCAGCTCCCAGCGGACTAGGGCCACCAATGAGCAGTTCTTC
TRBJ2-7 | few | TRBD2 | 16 | TRBV6-5 | CASSYRWLAGSYEQYF | TGTGCCAGCAGTTACCGGTGGCTAGCGGGCTCCTACGAGCAGTACTTC
TRBJ1-1 | - | TRBD1 | 14 | TRBV6-5 | CASSYRTGSPEAFF | TGTGCCAGCAGTTATCGGACAGGGAGCCCTGAAGCTTTCTTT
TRBJ2-1 | few | TRBD2 | 16 | TRBV18 | CASSPRSGSVYNEQFF | TGTGCCAGCTCACCAAGGAGCGGGAGCGTGTACAATGAGCAGTTCTTC
TRBJ2-6 | - | TRBD1 | 17 | TRBV18 | CASSLGQGNSGANVLTF | TGTGCCAGCTCACTGGGACAGGGTAACTCTGGGGCCAACGTCCTGACTTTC
TRBJ2-7 | few | - | 14 | TRBV15 | CATSRVSETYEQYF | TGTGCCACCAGCAGAGTAAGTGAGACCTACGAGCAGTACTTC
TRBJ2-7 | many | - | 13 | TRBV29-1 | CSARTGFNSEQYF | TGCAGCGCCCGAACAGGGTTCAATAGCGAGCAGTACTTC
TRBJ2-5 | many | - | 15 | TRBV14 | CASSQDFIVGETQYF | TGTGCCAGCAGCCAAGATTTTATAGTTGGCGAGACCCAGTACTTC
TRBJ2-7 | - | TRBD2 | 13 | TRBV20-1 | CSATLAGVREQYF | TGCAGTGCTACACTAGCGGGAGTGAGGGAGCAGTACTTC
TRBJ1-6 | few | TRBD1 | 15 | TRBV27 | CASSLSDRGNSPLHF | TGTGCCAGCAGTTTATCGGACAGGGGAAATTCACCCCTCCACTTT
TRBJ2-3 | many | TRBD2 | 18 | TRBV6-2/TRBV6-3 | CASSYMVTSGQDTDTQYF | TGTGCCAGCAGTTATATGGTGACTAGCGGGCAGGATACAGATACGCAGTATTTT
TRBJ2-7 | - | - | 14 | TRBV5-1 | CASRLPGSSYEQYF | TGCGCCTCCCGTTTGCCGGGAAGCTCCTACGAGCAGTACTTC
TRBJ2-2 | many | - | 16 | TRBV24-1 | CATSDGWRGETGELFF | TGTGCCACCAGTGATGGATGGCGAGGGGAGACCGGGGAGCTGTTTTTT
TRBJ2-7 | few | - | 19 | TRBV6-5 | CASSYSILTPRDRTYEQYF | TGTGCCAGCAGTTACTCGATATTGACCCCCCGGGACCGAACCTACGAGCAGTACTTC
TRBJ2-7 | - | TRBD2 | 16 | TRBV9 | CASPGLAVLSSYEQYF | TGTGCCAGCCCGGGACTAGCGGTGTTGAGCTCCTACGAGCAGTACTTC
TRBJ2-7 | - | TRBD2 | 15 | TRBV3-1 | CASSQDWGLAREQYF | TGTGCCAGCAGCCAAGATTGGGGACTAGCGAGGGAGCAGTACTTC
TRBJ2-7 | - | - | 17 | TRBV11-2 | CASSLGFGGSPRNEQYF | TGTGCCAGCAGCTTAGGGTTCGGAGGGTCCCCCCGGAACGAGCAGTACTTC
TRBJ2-2 | few | TRBD1 | 14 | TRBV4-1 | CASSQVQGTGELFF | TGCGCCAGCAGCCAAGTACAGGGGACCGGGGAGCTGTTTTTT
TRBJ2-1 | - | - | 12 | TRBV11-2 | CAGSGGYNEQFF | TGTGCCGGCAGCGGAGGGTACAATGAGCAGTTCTTC
TRBJ2-3 | few | - | 15 | TRBV5-1 | CASSLGGTVGDTQYF | TGCGCCAGCAGCTTGGGTGGGACCGTCGGGGATACGCAGTATTTT
TRBJ2-5 | - | - | 15 | TRBV20-1 | CSARDKGGAGETQYF | TGCAGTGCTAGAGATAAGGGCGGGGCTGGAGAGACCCAGTACTTC
TRBJ2-3 | many | - | 19 | TRBV3-1 | CASSQDSRGLAISTDTQYF | TGTGCCAGCAGCCAAGATTCACGAGGGCTAGCGATTAGCACAGATACGCAGTATTTT
TRBJ2-5 | few | TRBD2 | 16 | TRBV29-1 | CSAQPGLAGERETQYF | TGCAGCGCCCAACCGGGACTAGCGGGAGAACGAGAGACCCAGTACTTC
TRBJ2-6 | few | - | 20 | TRBV7-2 | CASSLAYSRLSFSGANVLTF | TGTGCCAGCAGCTTAGCGTATTCCAGGTTATCCTTCTCTGGGGCCAACGTCCTGACTTTC
TRBJ2-3 | many | TRBD2 | 16 | TRBV4-2 | CASSQDLAVSTDTQYF | TGTGCCAGCAGCCAAGATCTAGCGGTTAGCACAGATACGCAGTATTTT
TRBJ2-7 | few | - | 14 | TRBV2 | CASSVYRDSYEQYF | TGTGCCAGCAGTGTCTACAGGGACTCCTACGAGCAGTACTTC